This TCR beta chain emerged from a study of blood T cell repertoires in COVID-19. Assay used: immunoSEQ multiplex PCR; TCRdb lists only in-frame clones, some missing. Seen here are 200,000 to 300,000 clones, over 65% observed once, and the top ten hold about 3%. The CDR3 contains 13 residues. Per germline, CDR1 SQVTM and CDR2 ANQGSEA. Trimming pared 2 bases from V and 5 bases from J, leaving 12 bases between. This clone was found once. This chain connects TRBV29-1 to TRBJ1-1; D not resolved. Material: peripheral blood. The sequence was obtained from a woman aged 80 or over with acute or convalescent COVID-19. Written as DNA, the CDR3 is TGCAGCGTTGAACGAGGGTTAGGGACTGAAGCTTTCTTT. Amino acids: CSVERGLGTEAFF.